The 11 T cell receptor beta chains below were found in one sample sequenced in a study of cytomegalovirus exposure and HLA in healthy donors. The study ran its PCR with 60 Vbeta and 13 Jbeta primers. Measured with immunoSEQ multiplex PCR; TCRdb has only the in-frame clones, and not every one. The sample yields some 130,000 clones, around four fifths seen once. Sequencing used PBMCs. Receptor source: a male donor in good health and CMV-seronegative.

V is TRBV28 and J is TRBJ2-7; tentatively, D is TRBD2 (6 bases). Germline lookup yields CDR1 MDHEN and CDR2 SYDVKM. The CDR3 has 15 amino acids. Trimming took 2 bases from V and 5 from J, leaving 16 bases between them. The CDR3 region has the DNA TGTGCCAGCAGTTTACCCGGGACGGGGGATCACGAGCAGTACTTC. It codes for CASSLPGTGDHEQYF.

This chain links TRBV6-1 with TRBJ2-7; TRBD1 agrees at 9 bases. The junction had 8 bases not matched to a gene; V was cut back by 6 bases and J by 2 bases. The CDR3 length is 15 residues. The germline V gene encodes CDR1 MNHNS and CDR2 SASEGT. For the CDR3, the DNA is TGTGCCAGCAGCGGCCCGGGACAGGGTGCCTACGAGCAGTACTTC. Encoded protein: CASSGPGQGAYEQYF.

The chain couples TRBV30 to TRBJ1-3; D is uncertain. Germline V gene sequence: CDR1 GTSNPN, CDR2 SVGIG (reference sequence). This CDR3 comprises 13 residues. V shed 4 bases and J shed 0 bases, with 7 bases lying between them. In DNA, the CDR3 is TGTGCCTGGACGAGGGCCTCTGGAAACACCATATATTTT. Its protein is CAWTRASGNTIYF.

The chain recombines TRBV30 with TRBJ2-7; 7 bases match TRBD1. Trimming at V came to 0 bases and at J to 4 bases, leaving 0 bases not matched to a gene. Germline V gene lookup returns CDR1 GTSNPN and CDR2 SVGIG (reference sequence). This CDR3 spans 12 amino acids. The CDR3 here is CAWSVQGYEQYF. CDR3 DNA sequence: TGTGCCTGGAGTGTACAGGGGTACGAGCAGTACTTC.

For this clone: Germline and junction disagree at one end, which may indicate a read error. The CDR3 nucleotides are TGTGCTAGCAGCTTAGGGCGTGGATACCTAGGCGGGGAGACCCAGTACTTC. This codes for CASSLGRGYLGGETQYF. The chain links TRBV7-7 to TRBJ2-5; D is perhaps TRBD2 (5 bases). The length of the CDR3 is 17 residues. CDR1 and CDR2 (germline): SSHAT, FNYEAQ (reference sequence). The full variable domain, with the rest looked up from reference TRBV7-7 and TRBJ2-5, is GAGVSQSPRYKVTKRGQDVTLRCDPISSHATLYWYQQALGQGPEFLTYFNYEAQPDKSGLPSDRFSAERPEGSISTLTIQRTEQRDSAMYRCASSLGRGYLGGETQYFGPGTRLLVL.

The V and J genes are TRBV19 and TRBJ1-5; 7 positions agree with TRBD1. With 1 base clipped from V and 6 bases from J, the junction kept 9 bases outside the gene matches. The CDR3 runs to 16 residues. Germline values: CDR1 LNHDA, CDR2 SQIVND (reference sequence). For the CDR3, the DNA is TGTGCCAGTAGTATAGGCCTACAGGGGTCGAGTCAGCCCCAGCATTTT. As protein: CASSIGLQGSSQPQHF. The full variable domain, in which reference TRBV19 and TRBJ1-5 provide the parts outside the CDR3, is DGGITQSPKYLFRKEGQNVTLSCEQNLNHDAMYWYRQDPGQGLRLIYYSQIVNDFQKGDIAEGYSVSREKKESFPLTVTSAQKNPTAFYLCASSIGLQGSSQPQHFGDGTRLSIL.

This rearrangement joins TRBV4-1 to TRBJ2-1; D ambiguous. The CDR3 runs to 12 residues. V was clipped by 4 bases and J by 8 bases, with 9 bases between them. Germline V gene data show CDR1 as MGHRA and CDR2 as YSYEKL. The CDR3 region is CASSLSMDEQFF. DNA of the CDR3: TGCGCCAGCAGCCTCTCTATGGATGAGCAGTTCTTC.

The rearrangement uses TRBV27 and TRBJ2-2; perhaps TRBD1 as D (5 bases). CDR1 and CDR2 from the germline V gene are MNHEY and SMNVEV (reference sequence). Deletions cut 5 bases from V and 6 bases from J, with 16 bases between. The CDR3 runs to 15 residues. Here the CDR3 reads CASSLTRQLPGELFF. CDR3 DNA sequence: TGTGCCAGCAGTCTAACCCGACAGTTGCCCGGGGAGCTGTTTTTT.

The genes are TRBV27 and TRBJ1-3; D unclear. V was shortened by 6 bases and J by 2 bases, with 8 bases between the two germline ends. The CDR3 runs to 13 residues. The germline gives CDR1 MNHEY, CDR2 SMNVEV (reference sequence). The CDR3 DNA follows: TGTGCCAGCAGACCCGGAGCTGGAAACACCATATATTTT. Amino acid sequence: CASRPGAGNTIYF.

This clone was seen a single time. The V call is TRBV27, the J call TRBJ2-5; 12 bases match TRBD2. Germline trimming cut 6 bases from V and 5 bases from J; bases unmatched to any gene: 13. This CDR3 is 17 amino acids long. The V gene's germline CDR1 is MNHEY and CDR2 SMNVEV (reference sequence). CDR3 sequence reads: CASSLSRTSGMGETQYF. For the CDR3, the DNA is TGTGCCAGCAGCCTTTCAAGGACTAGCGGGATGGGGGAGACCCAGTACTTC.

V and J are TRBV7-2 and TRBJ2-7; the match to TRBD2 covers 9 bases. The germline CDR1 and CDR2 sequences are SGHTA and FQGNSA. CDR3 length equals 16 residues. The J segment lost 6 bases and the V segment lost 3 bases, leaving 12 bases of the junction unmatched. In nucleotides, the CDR3 is TGTGCCAGCAGCTTGGCGGGGGGGCTTTTCCCCTCCGAGCAGTACTTC. It specifies CASSLAGGLFPSEQYF.